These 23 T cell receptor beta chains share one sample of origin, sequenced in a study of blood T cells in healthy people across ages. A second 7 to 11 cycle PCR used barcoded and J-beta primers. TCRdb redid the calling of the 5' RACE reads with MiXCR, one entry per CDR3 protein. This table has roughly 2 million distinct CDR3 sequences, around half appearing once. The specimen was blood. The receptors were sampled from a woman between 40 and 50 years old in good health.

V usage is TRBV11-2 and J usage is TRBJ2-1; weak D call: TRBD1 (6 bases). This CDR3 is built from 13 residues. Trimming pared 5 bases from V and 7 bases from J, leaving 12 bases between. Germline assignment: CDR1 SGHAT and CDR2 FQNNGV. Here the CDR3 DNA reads TGTGCCAGCAGCCTCAACAGGGAAAATGAGCAGTTCTTC. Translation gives CASSLNRENEQFF. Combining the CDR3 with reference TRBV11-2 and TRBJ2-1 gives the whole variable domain EAGVAQSPRYKIIEKRQSVAFWCNPISGHATLYWYQQILGQGPKLLIQFQNNGVVDDSQLPKDRFSAERLKGVDSTLKIQPAKLEDSAVYLCASSLNRENEQFFGPGTRLTVL.

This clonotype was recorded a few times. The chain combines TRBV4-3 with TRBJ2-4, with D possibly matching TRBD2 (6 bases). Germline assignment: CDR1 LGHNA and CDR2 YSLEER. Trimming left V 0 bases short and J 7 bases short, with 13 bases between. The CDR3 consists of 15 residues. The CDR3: CASSQEPSGGNIQYF. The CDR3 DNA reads TGCGCCAGCAGCCAAGAGCCAAGCGGAGGGAACATTCAGTACTTC.

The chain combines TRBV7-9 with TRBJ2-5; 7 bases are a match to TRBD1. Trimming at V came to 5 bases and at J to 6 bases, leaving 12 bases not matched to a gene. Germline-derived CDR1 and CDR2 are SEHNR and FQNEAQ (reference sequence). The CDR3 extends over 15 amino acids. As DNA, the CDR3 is TGTGCCAGCAGCACGCAGGGACAGTCTCTGAAGACCCAGTACTTC. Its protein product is CASSTQGQSLKTQYF.

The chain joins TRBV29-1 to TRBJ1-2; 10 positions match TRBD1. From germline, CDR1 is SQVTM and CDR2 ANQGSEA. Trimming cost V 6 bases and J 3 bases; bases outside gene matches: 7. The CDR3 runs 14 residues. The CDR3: CSVGPGQGYYGYTF. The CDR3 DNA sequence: TGCAGCGTAGGACCGGGACAGGGGTACTATGGCTACACCTTC.

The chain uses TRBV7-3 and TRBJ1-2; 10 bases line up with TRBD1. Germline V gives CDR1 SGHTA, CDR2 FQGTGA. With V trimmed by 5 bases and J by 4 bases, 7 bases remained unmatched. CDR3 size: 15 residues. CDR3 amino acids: CASSTGTGEIYGYTF. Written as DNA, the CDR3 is TGTGCCAGCAGCACGGGGACAGGGGAAATCTATGGCTACACCTTC.

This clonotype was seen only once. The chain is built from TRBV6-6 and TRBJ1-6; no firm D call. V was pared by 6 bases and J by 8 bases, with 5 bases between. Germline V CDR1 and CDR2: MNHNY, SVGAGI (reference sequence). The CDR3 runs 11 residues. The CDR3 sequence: CASRRDSPLHF. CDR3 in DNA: TGTGCCAGCAGACGAGATTCACCCCTCCACTTT.

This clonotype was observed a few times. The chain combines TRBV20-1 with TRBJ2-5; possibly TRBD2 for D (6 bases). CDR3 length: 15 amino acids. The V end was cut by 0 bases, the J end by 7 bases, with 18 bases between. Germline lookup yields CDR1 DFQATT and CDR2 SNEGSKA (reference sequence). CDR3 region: CSARDREPGRWTQYF. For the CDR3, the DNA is TGCAGTGCTAGAGATAGGGAGCCCGGGAGATGGACCCAGTACTTC.

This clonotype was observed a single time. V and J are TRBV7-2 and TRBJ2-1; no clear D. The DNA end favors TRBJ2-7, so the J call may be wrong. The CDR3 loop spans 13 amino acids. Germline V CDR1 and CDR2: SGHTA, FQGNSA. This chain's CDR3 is CASSQFSYNEQYF. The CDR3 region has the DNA TGTGCCAGCAGTCAATTCTCCTACAATGAGCAGTACTTC.

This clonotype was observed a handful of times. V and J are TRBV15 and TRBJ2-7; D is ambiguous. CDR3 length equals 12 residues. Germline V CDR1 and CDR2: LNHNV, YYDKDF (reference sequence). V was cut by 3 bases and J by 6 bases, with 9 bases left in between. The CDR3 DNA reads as TGTGCCACCAGCAGCGGATCGGGCGAGCAGTACTTC. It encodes CATSSGSGEQYF.

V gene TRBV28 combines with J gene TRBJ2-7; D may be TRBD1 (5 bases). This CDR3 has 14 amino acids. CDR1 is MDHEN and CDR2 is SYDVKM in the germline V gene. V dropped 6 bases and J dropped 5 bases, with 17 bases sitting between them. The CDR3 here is CASRPGARFHEQYF. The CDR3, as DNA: TGTGCCAGCAGGCCTGGGGCGAGGTTCCACGAGCAGTACTTC.

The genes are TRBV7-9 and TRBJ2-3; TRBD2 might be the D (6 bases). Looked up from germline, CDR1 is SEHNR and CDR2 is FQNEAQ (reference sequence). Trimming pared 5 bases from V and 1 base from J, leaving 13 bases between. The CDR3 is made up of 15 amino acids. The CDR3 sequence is CASSTEWGGTDTQYF. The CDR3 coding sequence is TGTGCCAGCAGCACCGAGTGGGGGGGCACAGATACGCAGTATTTT. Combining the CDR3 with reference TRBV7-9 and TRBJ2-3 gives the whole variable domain DTGVSQNPRHKITKRGQNVTFRCDPISEHNRLYWYRQTLGQGPEFLTYFQNEAQLEKSRLLSDRFSAERPKGSFSTLEIQRTEQGDSAMYLCASSTEWGGTDTQYFGPGTRLTVL.

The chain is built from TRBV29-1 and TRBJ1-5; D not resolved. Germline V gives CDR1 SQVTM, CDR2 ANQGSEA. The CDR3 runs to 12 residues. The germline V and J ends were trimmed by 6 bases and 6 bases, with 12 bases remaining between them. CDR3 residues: CSVGEQGQPQHF. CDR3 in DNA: TGCAGCGTCGGAGAGCAAGGTCAGCCCCAGCATTTT. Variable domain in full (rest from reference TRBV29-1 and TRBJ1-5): SAVISQKPSRDICQRGTSLTIQCQVDSQVTMMFWYRQQPGQSLTLIATANQGSEATYESGFVIDKFPISRPNLTFSTLTVSNMSPEDSSIYLCSVGEQGQPQHFGDGTRLSIL.

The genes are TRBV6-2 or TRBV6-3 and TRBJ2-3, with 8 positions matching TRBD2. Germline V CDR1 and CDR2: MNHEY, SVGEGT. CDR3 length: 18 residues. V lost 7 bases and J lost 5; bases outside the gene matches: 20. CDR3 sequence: CASKSRRDGAGAEDTQYF. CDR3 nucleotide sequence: TGTGCCAGCAAAAGTCGGAGAGATGGAGCGGGGGCTGAAGATACGCAGTATTTT.

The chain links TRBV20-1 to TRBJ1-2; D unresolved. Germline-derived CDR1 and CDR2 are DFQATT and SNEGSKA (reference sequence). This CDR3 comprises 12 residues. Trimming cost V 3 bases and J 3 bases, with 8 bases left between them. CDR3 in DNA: TGCAGTGCTAGCCTAAGCGACTATGGCTACACCTTC. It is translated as CSASLSDYGYTF.

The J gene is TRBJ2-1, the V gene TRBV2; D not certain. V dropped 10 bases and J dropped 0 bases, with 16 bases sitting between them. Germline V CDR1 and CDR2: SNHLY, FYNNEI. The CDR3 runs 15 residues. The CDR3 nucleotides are TGTGCCAACAGATCCGATCGGAGCTCCTACAATGAGCAGTTCTTC. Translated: CANRSDRSSYNEQFF.

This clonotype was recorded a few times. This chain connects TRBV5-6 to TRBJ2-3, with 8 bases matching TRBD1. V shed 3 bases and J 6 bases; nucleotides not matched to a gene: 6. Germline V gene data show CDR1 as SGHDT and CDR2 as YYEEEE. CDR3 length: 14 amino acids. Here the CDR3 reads CASSSTGATDTQYF. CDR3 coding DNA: TGTGCCAGCAGCTCGACAGGGGCGACCGATACGCAGTATTTT.

The CDR3 is CASTPGGDADTQYF. Written as DNA, the CDR3 is TGTGCCAGCACCCCTGGGGGGGACGCAGATACGCAGTATTTT. V gene TRBV2 combines with J gene TRBJ2-3; 7 bases are shared with TRBD2. CDR3 length equals 14 residues. Germline V lookup: CDR1 SNHLY, CDR2 FYNNEI. J was trimmed by 4 bases and V by 7 bases; bases with no gene match: 8.

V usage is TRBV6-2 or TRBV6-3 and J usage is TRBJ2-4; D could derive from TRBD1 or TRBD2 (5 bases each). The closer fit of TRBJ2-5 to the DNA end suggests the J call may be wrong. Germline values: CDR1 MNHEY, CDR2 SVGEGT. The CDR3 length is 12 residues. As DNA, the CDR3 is TGTGCCAGCGGGACGCACGAAAAGACCCAGTACTTC. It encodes CASGTHEKTQYF.

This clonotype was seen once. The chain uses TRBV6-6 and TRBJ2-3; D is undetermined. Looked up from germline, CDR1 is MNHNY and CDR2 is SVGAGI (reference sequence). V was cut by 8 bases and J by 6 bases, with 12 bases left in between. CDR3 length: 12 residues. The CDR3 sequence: CASRSAPDTQYF. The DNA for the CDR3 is TGTGCCAGCCGATCTGCCCCCGATACGCAGTATTTT.

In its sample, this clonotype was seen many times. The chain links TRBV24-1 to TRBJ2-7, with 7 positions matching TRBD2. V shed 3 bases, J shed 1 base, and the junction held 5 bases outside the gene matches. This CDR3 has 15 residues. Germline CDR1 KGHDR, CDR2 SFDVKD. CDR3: CATSDTGGLSYEQYF. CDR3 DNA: TGTGCCACCAGTGATACCGGGGGGTTGTCCTACGAGCAGTACTTC.

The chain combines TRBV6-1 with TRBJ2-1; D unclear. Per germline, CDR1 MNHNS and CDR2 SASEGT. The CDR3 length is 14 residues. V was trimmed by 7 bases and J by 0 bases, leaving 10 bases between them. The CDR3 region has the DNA TGTGCCAGCATTTGGGGAAGCTCCTACAATGAGCAGTTCTTC. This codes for CASIWGSSYNEQFF.

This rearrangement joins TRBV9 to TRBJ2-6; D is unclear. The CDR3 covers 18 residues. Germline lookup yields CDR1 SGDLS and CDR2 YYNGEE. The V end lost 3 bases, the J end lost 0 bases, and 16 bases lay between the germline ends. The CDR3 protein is CASSATLVGRSGANVLTF. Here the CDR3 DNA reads TGTGCCAGCAGCGCTACTCTTGTCGGTCGCTCTGGGGCCAACGTCCTGACTTTC.

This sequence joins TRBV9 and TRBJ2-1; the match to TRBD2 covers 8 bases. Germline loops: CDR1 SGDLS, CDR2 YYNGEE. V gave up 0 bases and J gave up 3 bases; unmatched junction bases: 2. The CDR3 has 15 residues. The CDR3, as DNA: TGTGCCAGCAGCGTAGCCCGGGGGGGCTACAATGAGCAGTTCTTC. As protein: CASSVARGGYNEQFF. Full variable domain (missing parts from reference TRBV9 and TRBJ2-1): DSGVTQTPKHLITATGQRVTLRCSPRSGDLSVYWYQQSLDQGLQFLIQYYNGEERAKGNILERFSAQQFPDLHSELNLSSLELGDSALYFCASSVARGGYNEQFFGPGTRLTVL.